The 12 T cell receptor beta chains given below trace back to one sample, sequenced in a study of blood T cells in healthy people across ages. It was with a sample-barcoded 5' primer and a J-beta primer mix that a second PCR of about 7 to 12 cycles was run. TCRdb re-called the 5' RACE reads with MiXCR, one entry per CDR3 protein. In the table there are 700,000 to 1,000,000 distinct CDR3 sequences, approximately 48% of which are singletons. Sequenced sample: blood. The receptors stem from a man aged 55 to 70 in good health.

The V gene is TRBV7-9, the J gene TRBJ2-3; TRBD2 matches 10 bases. Germline V gene data show CDR1 as SEHNR and CDR2 as FQNEAQ (reference sequence). There are 14 residues in the CDR3. J gave up 3 bases and V 8 bases, and 5 bases lay outside the gene matches. The CDR3 sequence is CASEELAGTDTQYF. The DNA for the CDR3 is TGTGCCAGCGAGGAACTAGCGGGGACAGATACGCAGTATTTT.

V gene TRBV6-2 or TRBV6-3 combines with J gene TRBJ1-1; D gene uncertain. V was shortened by 0 bases and J by 1 base, with 12 bases between the two germline ends. This CDR3 comprises 16 residues. In germline, CDR1 is MNHEY, CDR2 SVGEGT. CDR3 DNA: TGTGCCAGCAGTTACTCTCTACAGTGGGCGAACACTGAAGCTTTCTTT. It codes for CASSYSLQWANTEAFF.

In the case of this clonotype: A read error may be the cause here, since a much bigger clone is one base away. The chain employs TRBV11-2 and TRBJ2-1; 8 bases are a match to TRBD1. The J call is uncertain, as TRBJ2-7 better fits the DNA end. The germline V gene has CDR1 SGHAT and CDR2 FQNNGV. The CDR3 totals 15 residues. For the CDR3, the DNA is TGTGCCAGCAGCCTGGACAGGGCTTCTGGCAATGAGCAGTACTTC. It yields the protein CASSLDRASGNEQYF.

This clonotype showed up just a few times. V gene TRBV7-3 combines with J gene TRBJ2-1; D may be TRBD1 or TRBD2 (5 bases each). Per the germline V gene, CDR1 is SGHTA and CDR2 is FQGTGA. Trimming pared 0 bases from V and 7 bases from J, leaving 7 bases between. CDR3 size: 13 residues. The CDR3 nucleotides are TGTGCCAGCAGCTTAACGTGGGGGAATGAGCAGTTCTTC. This translates into CASSLTWGNEQFF. The complete variable domain, with remaining parts taken from reference TRBV7-3 and TRBJ2-1, reads GAGVSQTPSNKVTEKGKYVELRCDPISGHTALYWYRQSLGQGPEFLIYFQGTGAADDSGLPNDRFFAVRPEGSVSTLKIQRTERGDSAVYLCASSLTWGNEQFFGPGTRLTVL.

The V call is TRBV29-1, the J call TRBJ1-1; 12 positions agree with TRBD1. CDR1 and CDR2 (germline): SQVTM, ANQGSEA. The J segment lost 11 bases and the V segment lost 3 bases, leaving 13 bases of the junction unmatched. The CDR3 is made up of 15 amino acids. CDR3 residues: CSVDYRDRGLSDAFF. Here the CDR3 DNA reads TGCAGCGTTGATTACCGGGACAGGGGGCTCTCGGACGCTTTCTTT. The full variable domain, completed using reference TRBV29-1 and TRBJ1-1, is SAVISQKPSRDICQRGTSLTIQCQVDSQVTMMFWYRQQPGQSLTLIATANQGSEATYESGFVIDKFPISRPNLTFSTLTVSNMSPEDSSIYLCSVDYRDRGLSDAFFGQGTRLTVV.

The J gene is TRBJ2-7, the V gene TRBV9, with D uncertain. The CDR3 runs to 13 residues. The germline V and J ends were trimmed by 0 bases and 6 bases, with 10 bases remaining between them. Germline CDR1 SGDLS, CDR2 YYNGEE. This CDR3 is CASSVGQETEQYF. CDR3 sequence (DNA): TGTGCCAGCAGCGTAGGGCAGGAGACCGAGCAGTACTTC.

CDR3 nucleotides: TGTGCCAGCAGCACAGTAGCGGGGGGGTTTGTAGGTACGCAGTATTTT. It codes for CASSTVAGGFVGTQYF. V and J are TRBV7-2 and TRBJ2-3; 11 bases line up with TRBD2. The CDR3 has 16 residues. V lost 5 bases and J lost 8; bases outside the gene matches: 12. The V gene's germline CDR1 is SGHTA and CDR2 FQGNSA.

This sequence joins TRBV5-6 and TRBJ2-5; D unclear. Trimming stripped 5 bases from V and 5 bases from J, with 13 bases between. Germline assignment: CDR1 SGHDT and CDR2 YYEEEE. The length of the CDR3 is 13 residues. The CDR3: CASSVSQAETQYF. The DNA of the CDR3 is TGTGCCAGCAGTGTCAGCCAGGCGGAGACCCAGTACTTC.

This clonotype showed up many times. The chain couples TRBV4-3 to TRBJ2-7; D is possibly TRBD2 (5 bases). Trimming left V 0 bases short and J 0 bases short, with 6 bases between. The CDR3 has 14 residues. Germline V gene sequence: CDR1 LGHNA, CDR2 YSLEER. For the CDR3, the DNA is TGCGCCAGCAGCCAAGATACTAGCTCCTACGAGCAGTACTTC. Its translation is CASSQDTSSYEQYF.

V usage is TRBV15 and J usage is TRBJ1-2, with D unresolved. The germline V and J ends were trimmed by 0 bases and 6 bases, with 8 bases remaining between them. Germline loops: CDR1 LNHNV, CDR2 YYDKDF (reference sequence). CDR3 length equals 13 residues. CDR3 DNA sequence: TGTGCCACCAGCAGAGATGGGGATGATGGCTACACCTTC. Its translation: CATSRDGDDGYTF.

The chain combines TRBV3-1 with TRBJ2-5; D is perhaps TRBD2 (6 bases). Germline-derived CDR1 and CDR2 are LGHDT and YNNKEL (reference sequence). This CDR3 contains 15 residues. Trimming pared 6 bases from V and 2 bases from J, leaving 16 bases between. The CDR3 nucleotides are TGTGCCAGCAGGCGATCATGGGGGGATCAAGAGACCCAGTACTTC. Translating gives CASRRSWGDQETQYF.

The J gene is TRBJ1-1, the V gene TRBV12-3 or TRBV12-4; the D is unclear. This CDR3 has 12 amino acids. Trimming shortened V by 7 bases and J by 1 base, and 7 bases separated the two germline ends. For the CDR3, the DNA is TGTGCCAGCAACCCGGGGAACACTGAAGCTTTCTTT. Translating it yields CASNPGNTEAFF.